This T cell receptor (beta chain) was profiled in a study of blood T cells in healthy people across ages. A second PCR of about 7 to 11 cycles used a sample-barcoded 5' primer and a J-beta primer mix. TCRdb independently ran MiXCR on the 5' RACE reads; one entry per CDR3 protein. The profile covers around 990,000 distinct CDR3 sequences, with more than 30% appearing a single time and 13% taken by the ten largest. The germline gives CDR1 MNHEY, CDR2 SVGAGI. V lost 2 bases and J lost 1, with 9 bases in between. There are 14 residues in the CDR3. This clonotype was seen at least ten times. This clonotype was obtained from a man aged 18 to 29 in good health. V and J are TRBV6-5 and TRBJ2-7; D could derive from TRBD1 or TRBD2 (5 bases each). Material for sequencing was blood. CDR3 residues: CASSYRDGSYEQYF. The CDR3 DNA reads TGTGCCAGCAGTTACCGGGACGGATCCTACGAGCAGTACTTC.